The 13 T cell receptor beta chains reported below all come from one sample, sequenced in a study of T-cell memory formation after mild COVID-19. A single record per CDR3 protein comes from TCRdb applying MiXCR to the 5' RACE reads. Among just under 550,000 distinct CDR3 sequences listed, around 21% were seen once. Sequenced material: PBMCs or a T cell subset sorted from them (not recorded which). These receptors came from an adult woman who had mild COVID-19 (a few samples of this study predate the infection). Cell type and time point are not known.

The chain has TRBV12-3 or TRBV12-4 and TRBJ2-3; 13 positions match TRBD2. With 6 bases clipped from V and 3 bases from J, the junction kept 9 bases outside the gene matches. The CDR3 is 17 amino acids. The CDR3: CASRKLAGGPRTDTQYF. The CDR3, as DNA: TGTGCCAGCAGGAAACTAGCGGGGGGGCCTCGTACAGATACGCAGTATTTT.

This clonotype showed up just a few times. V usage is TRBV7-8 and J usage is TRBJ2-3; 14 bases agree with TRBD2. V shed 3 bases, J shed 2 bases, and the junction held 13 bases outside the gene matches. Germline lookup yields CDR1 SGHVS and CDR2 FQNEAQ. The CDR3 extends over 20 amino acids. CDR3 DNA sequence: TGTGCCAGCAGCTTGGGAACCGGACTAGCGGGGGGCCCGTTCACAGATACGCAGTATTTT. Amino acid sequence: CASSLGTGLAGGPFTDTQYF.

V usage is TRBV9 and J usage is TRBJ1-6; D is ambiguous. Per germline, CDR1 SGDLS and CDR2 YYNGEE. The CDR3 is 13 amino acids. Trimming left V 0 bases short and J 6 bases short, with 4 bases between. The CDR3 region is CASSVETNSPLHF. CDR3 DNA: TGTGCCAGCAGCGTAGAGACTAATTCACCCCTCCACTTT.

The chain links TRBV15 to TRBJ2-7; TRBD1 matches 9 bases. V gave up 4 bases and J gave up 3 bases; unmatched junction bases: 4. Germline values: CDR1 LNHNV, CDR2 YYDKDF (reference sequence). This CDR3 is 14 amino acids long. The CDR3 bases are TGTGCCACCAGCAAAGGGACAGGGTTCTACGAGCAGTACTTC. Protein product: CATSKGTGFYEQYF.

This clonotype showed up just a few times. The chain carries TRBV9 and TRBJ2-5; D gene unclear. The CDR3 totals 14 residues. The germline CDR1 and CDR2 sequences are SGDLS and YYNGEE. The germline V and J ends were trimmed by 0 bases and 1 base, with 7 bases remaining between them. CDR3 sequence (DNA): TGTGCCAGCAGCGTAGAACGCTCCCAAGAGACCCAGTACTTC. Protein product: CASSVERSQETQYF.

This clonotype was counted between two and nine times. The J gene is TRBJ2-7, the V gene TRBV6-2 or TRBV6-3; 12 bases align to TRBD1. Germline V CDR1 and CDR2: MNHEY, SVGEGT. The V gene end was trimmed by 6 bases and the J gene end by 7 bases; junction bases not matched to a gene: 10. This CDR3 has 15 amino acids. For the CDR3, the DNA is TGTGCCAGCAGACCTCCGGGACAGGGGGCGAGAGAGCAGTACTTC. It specifies CASRPPGQGAREQYF.

The chain is built from TRBV6-4 and TRBJ1-5; no reliable D call. The CDR3 runs to 18 residues. CDR1 MRHNA and CDR2 SNTAGT come from the germline V gene. V lost 0 bases to trimming and J lost 3 bases, with 18 bases between them. CDR3 in DNA: TGTGCCAGCAGTGACTCACCGGTTTACAGAGAGCTCAATCAGCCCCAGCATTTT. Its translation: CASSDSPVYRELNQPQHF.

This clonotype was detected a few times. The J gene is TRBJ1-2, the V gene TRBV5-1, with 8 bases fitting TRBD1. This CDR3 has 15 amino acids. The germline V gene encodes CDR1 SGHRS and CDR2 YFSETQ. Germline trimming cut 3 bases from V and 5 bases from J; bases unmatched to any gene: 9. CDR3 sequence reads: CASSSPGQATYGYTF. In nucleotides, the CDR3 is TGCGCCAGCAGCTCACCGGGACAGGCGACATATGGCTACACCTTC.

This clonotype was counted a few times. The chain combines TRBV20-1 with TRBJ2-7; D unclear. CDR3 length: 12 residues. The V end was cut by 3 bases, the J end by 1 base, with 7 bases between. Per the germline V gene, CDR1 is DFQATT and CDR2 is SNEGSKA (reference sequence). The CDR3 here is CSASSVSYEQYF. As DNA, the CDR3 is TGCAGTGCTAGTTCCGTGTCCTACGAGCAGTACTTC.

This rearrangement joins TRBV11-2 to TRBJ2-1; 11 positions match TRBD1. This CDR3 has 15 residues. The junction had 12 bases not matched to a gene; V was cut back by 4 bases and J by 13 bases. Germline V gene lookup returns CDR1 SGHAT and CDR2 FQNNGV. CDR3 region: CASSSAGTGGYAQFF. The CDR3 region has the DNA TGTGCCAGCAGCTCCGCCGGGACAGGGGGATACGCCCAGTTCTTC.

The V gene is TRBV11-2, the J gene TRBJ2-3; the match to TRBD1 covers 8 bases. Per germline, CDR1 SGHAT and CDR2 FQNNGV. V shed 1 base and J 6 bases; nucleotides not matched to a gene: 6. The CDR3 covers 15 residues. The CDR3 bases are TGTGCCAGCAGCTTAGGAGGCAGGGGGCCGGATACGCAGTATTTT. Translation: CASSLGGRGPDTQYF.

V gene TRBV29-1 combines with J gene TRBJ1-1; weak D call: TRBD1 (6 bases). Germline V gives CDR1 SQVTM, CDR2 ANQGSEA. V dropped 8 bases and J dropped 3 bases, with 16 bases sitting between them. The CDR3 totals 13 residues. The CDR3 bases are TGCAGCCCTGGGACAAAGAAGGACACTGAAGCTTTCTTT. Translation: CSPGTKKDTEAFF. Full variable domain (outside the CDR3, taken from reference TRBV29-1 and TRBJ1-1): SAVISQKPSRDICQRGTSLTIQCQVDSQVTMMFWYRQQPGQSLTLIATANQGSEATYESGFVIDKFPISRPNLTFSTLTVSNMSPEDSSIYLCSPGTKKDTEAFFGQGTRLTVV.

A few counts support this clonotype. The chain couples TRBV4-2 to TRBJ2-6; D might be TRBD1 or TRBD2, each matching 5 bases. This CDR3 contains 17 residues. The V end lost 4 bases, the J end lost 1 base, and 14 bases lay between the germline ends. Germline CDR1 reads LGHNA; CDR2 reads YNFKEQ. This chain's CDR3 is CASSLPGPSSGANVLTF. CDR3 nucleotides: TGTGCCAGCAGCCTCCCGGGACCGTCGTCTGGGGCCAACGTCCTGACTTTC.